This TCR beta chain was captured in a study of T cell responses to AZD1222 COVID-19 vaccine. The CDR3 runs to 13 residues. Germline lookup yields CDR1 DFQATT and CDR2 SNEGSKA (reference sequence). The V gene lost 3 bases and the J gene lost 9 bases, with 18 bases spanning the gap. This table comes from immunoSEQ multiplex PCR, and its TCRdb copy is limited to in-frame clones, with some not included. The sample consists of approximately 140,000 clones, around nine tenths of them appearing once. The sample was peripheral blood, taken 28 days after the second AZD1222 dose. The receptor comes from an adult who received the AZD1222 COVID-19 vaccine. This sequence joins TRBV20-1 and TRBJ2-7; possibly TRBD2 for D (6 bases). The CDR3 DNA reads TGCAGTGCTAGTACTCTCTCGGAGGGCGGGCAGTACTTC. Translation: CSASTLSEGGQYF.